These 5 T cell receptor beta chains came from one sample sequenced in a study of breast tumors, draining lymph nodes, adjacent tissues. TCRdb redid the calling of the multiplex PCR reads with MiXCR, one entry per CDR3 protein. This sample has 150,000 or so distinct CDR3 sequences, with approximately 30% found just once. Axillary draining lymph nodes of breast cancer patients supplied the node samples. What was sequenced was axillary lymph node tissue. Receptors were obtained from a female donor with breast cancer. Some clones in this sample may be carry-over from other donors' samples.

A word on this clonotype: With a much larger clone just one base away, this may be a read error. The chain recombines TRBV20-1 with TRBJ2-7; 7 bases are a match to TRBD2. The germline V gene encodes CDR1 DFQATT and CDR2 SNEGSKA (reference sequence). There are 14 residues in the CDR3. CDR3 in amino acids: CSLVAGLSSSEQYF. CDR3 bases: TGCAGTCTAGTAGCGGGCCTTAGCTCCTCCGAGCAGTACTTC.

V is TRBV20-1 and J is TRBJ1-5; the match to TRBD1 covers 7 bases. Germline V CDR1 and CDR2: DFQATT, SNEGSKA (reference sequence). The junction had 9 bases not matched to a gene; V was cut back by 6 bases and J by 7 bases. CDR3 size: 13 residues. The CDR3 DNA follows: TGCAGTGCCCTCACAGGGGTCGGACAGCCCCAGCATTTT. Translation: CSALTGVGQPQHF.

This clonotype was found many times. V usage is TRBV4-3 and J usage is TRBJ2-5, with 7 bases fitting TRBD2. There are 14 residues in the CDR3. The ends lost 0 bases at V and 5 bases at J; junction bases unmatched: 3. Germline V gene data show CDR1 as LGHNA and CDR2 as YSLEER. CDR3 sequence (DNA): TGCGCCAGCAGCCAAGAATTTAGCGGGGAGACCCAGTACTTC. This translates into CASSQEFSGETQYF.

Worth noting for this clonotype: A read error may be the cause here, since a much bigger clone is one base away. The chain's CDR3 is CASSTRQGPNEQFF. DNA for the CDR3: TGTGCCAGCAGCACCCGACAGGGCCCCAATGAGCAGTTCTTC. The chain combines TRBV11-1 with TRBJ2-1, with 7 nucleotides matching TRBD1. V dropped 5 bases and J dropped 6; count of bases not matched to a gene: 7. This CDR3 has 14 amino acids. Germline lookup yields CDR1 SGHAT and CDR2 FQDESV (reference sequence).

This clonotype was picked up many times. The chain joins TRBV7-2 to TRBJ1-2; tentatively, D is TRBD1 (5 bases). Germline CDR1 SGHTA, CDR2 FQGNSA. The ends were cut back, 4 bases at V and 8 bases at J, with 14 bases in the middle. The CDR3 is made up of 13 amino acids. The CDR3 DNA sequence: TGTGCCAGCAGCTCTGGGACGGCCATGGGCTACACCTTC. Amino acids: CASSSGTAMGYTF.